This TCR beta chain was recorded in a study of T cell responses to AZD1222 COVID-19 vaccine. Study-level background: Timing groups of about 4 and about 12 weeks for second doses were pooled. The study's findings and limits: Repertoire collection took place solely once the T cell response had peaked.

Method: immunoSEQ multiplex PCR; TCRdb's copy keeps in-frame clones and lacks some. The sample has more than 250,000 clones, more than 80% seen once. As regards this clone: Its antigen is as yet unknown.

Trimming took 4 bases from V and 7 from J, leaving 7 bases between them. Germline V lookup: CDR1 LGHDT, CDR2 YNNKEL (reference sequence). The CDR3 runs 11 residues. The origin of this receptor is an adult in good health. The sequencing used peripheral blood, collected on day 0 of AZD1222 vaccination. The J gene is TRBJ1-1, the V gene TRBV3-1 (or the pseudogene TRBV3-2); the D is unclear. As DNA, the CDR3 is TGTGCCAGCAGCCGAACGAGTGAAGCTTTCTTT. Translated: CASSRTSEAFF.